The table lists the clone carrying this T cell receptor (beta chain) with many counts. What it binds is not known. The patients, who ranged from 18 to 65 in age, presented with newly diagnosed hyperthyroidism lasting under 2 months. This entry comes from a study of T cells in Graves' hyperthyroidism and ophthalmopathy. The overall study: At the time of initial diagnosis and before any treatment, peripheral blood was collected.

Study conclusions and caveats: A 13 V-J signature model discriminated ophthalmopathy versus stable hyperthyroidism. Among thyroid clonotypes expanded above 0.001, most also appeared in blood.

Amplified TCR beta CDR3 regions derived from RNA transcripts. First-round RT-PCR of the TCR CDR3 relied on the HTBI primer set. TCRdb re-called the multiplex PCR reads through MiXCR, storing one row per CDR3 protein. The sample carries some 300,000 distinct CDR3 sequences, about 13% recorded once. Sequenced: blood. The clonotype was recovered from a woman aged 40-49 years with Graves' hyperthyroidism.

The CDR3 protein is CASISSNEQYF. CDR3 sequence (DNA): TGTGCCAGCATCTCTAGTAACGAGCAGTACTTC. This chain links TRBV6-4 with TRBJ2-7; D gene uncertain. V lost 7 bases to trimming and J lost 5 bases, with 9 bases between them. The CDR3 sequence is 11 residues long. Germline CDR1 is MRHNA and CDR2 is SNTAGT.